This T cell receptor beta chain was recorded in a study of identical twins (dated by TCRdb to 2016 to 2018). Context from the whole study: To test whether fetal clonotypes persist, this study deep-sequenced TCR alpha and beta repertoires from monozygotic twins, from unrelated adults of various ages, and from cord blood. To rule out contamination, the twin experiments were replicated at different times with different library preparation protocols. Overall study results and their limits: Compared with coincidental sharing between unrelated individuals, out-of-frame TCR alpha sequences shared between twins had an excess of sequences with low generation probability. Excess twin sharing in beta out-of-frame sequences was weaker because fewer shared sequences lowered the signal-to-noise ratio. Because the same donors could not be followed over many years, the conclusions depended on cross-sectional statistical analysis. Fewer insertions were carried by abundant cord blood beta clonotypes; a weaker similar trend was observed in young adult naive repertoires, while no such trend was observed in memory repertoires. Zero-insertion analyses could be partly confounded by invariant T cells such as MAIT and iNKT, although diverse VJ usage argued against such confounding for most clonotypes. Out-of-frame TCR alpha sharing in monozygotic twins was systematically underestimated by recombination models, whereas sharing between unrelated individuals was in agreement with the recombination models.

This clonotype was seen a handful of times. No cognate antigen has been identified for it. No qualities accompany the bases; no much larger clone lies one base away. According to the germline V gene (reference sequence), CDR1 reads LGHDT and CDR2 reads YNNKEL. Including cysteine and phenylalanine, the CDR3 has 13 amino acids. Only CDR3 DNA remains: 39 bases, in frame from the first base. The trim is 4 bases for V and 1 base for J, with a gap of 7 bases between the germline ends. Every donor in the study was a healthy Caucasian. Three pairs of female monozygotic twins, all aged roughly 18 to 29 years, were included in the twin cohort. The RNA used for TCR libraries was isolated from peripheral blood mononuclear cells. The library relied on 5' RACE. Data came from an Illumina HiSeq 2000. A universal primer binding site was added through template switching, and the final cDNA carried a unique molecular identifier so that TCR cDNA molecules could be counted accurately. Specific primers in the conserved constant-segment region were used to synthesize first-strand cDNA for TCR alpha and beta chains. Each cDNA library was double barcoded, with a SMART-Mk sample barcode plus Illumina barcodes, to control for contamination. TruSeq adapter sequences and Illumina sample barcodes were added in two successive PCR steps. The TCR alpha and beta cDNA libraries were sequenced on the Illumina HiSeq platform using custom primers. For the original study's pipeline: MiGEC was used to process raw reads and extract unique molecular identifiers, and MiXCR was used to find CDR3 positions. For each individual, recombination models were inferred using an EM algorithm with the repgenHMM and IGoR tools. The tcR package in R was used for shared clonotype analysis, with sharing normalized by the product of cloneset sizes. To study raw recombination without the effects of thymic and clonal selection, out-of-frame nonproductive sequences were analyzed. TCRdb's own reprocessing of the public reads used fastp at Q25 and MiXCR and kept productive beta chains. Each record represents a unique CDR3 protein, reported with the most common genes and DNA among its rows. TCRdb's processing, not the authors', yielded these V and J calls. The table for this sample lists fewer than 650,000 distinct CDR3 sequences; roughly 7.1% of them were counted only once. The ten biggest clones cover about 1.6% of the sample.

This same sample was also part of a study on yellow fever vaccine responses in identical twins. As that second paper reports: According to the authors, in identical twins the way T cells responded to vaccination appeared partly convergent and partly personalized. In identical twins, the study followed T cell clones that responded to the vaccine with precision.

The material sequenced was PBMCs. The sequence derives from a woman aged 18-30 years in good health. The chain is encoded by TRBV3-1 joined to TRBJ2-5, with no D gene named confidently. The CDR3 has the sequence CASSRWSQETQYF. The DNA sequence follows: TGTGCCAGCAGCCGTTGGAGCCAAGAGACCCAGTACTTC.